This record concerns one T cell receptor beta chain sequence. How the authors handled the data: Amplification of reference gene primers was used by the study to estimate nucleated cell counts. TCRdb keeps only in-frame clones here, not all; method: immunoSEQ multiplex PCR. V and J calls and clone size follow that table, whereas D and trimming were derived from the DNA. This sample has some 40,000 clones; approximately 90% occur once, and the top ten carry about 0.4%. Followed over time, Seattle patients had been enrolled while infection was active. The CDR3 covers 16 residues. CDR1 and CDR2 (germline): LGHDT, YNNKEL (reference sequence). V lost 6 bases and J lost 6, with 24 bases in between. The sample belongs to a study of blood T cell repertoires in COVID-19. Background on the study: Both acute and convalescent COVID-19 samples were obtained from the United States, Italy and Spain. Sample material is recorded as cDNA or gDNA derived from T cells, B-cell-depleted T cells, or PBMCs.

Sequenced material: peripheral blood. This clonotype originated in a middle-aged man with COVID-19, enrolled during active disease. The chain links TRBV3-1 (or the pseudogene TRBV3-2) to TRBJ2-7, with D perhaps matching TRBD1 (6 bases). CDR3 residues: CASSQTRVQGSAEQYF. The CDR3 region has the DNA TGTGCCAGCAGTCAGACTCGGGTACAGGGAAGCGCCGAGCAGTACTTC.